Sequencing of this T cell receptor beta chain was carried out in a study of blood T cell repertoires in COVID-19. Under the authors' procedure: Amplifying reference gene primers gave estimates of nucleated cell counts. Method: immunoSEQ multiplex PCR; TCRdb's copy keeps in-frame clones and lacks some. The V and J calls and clone size were taken over from that table, and D and trimming were inferred from the DNA. The sample lists fewer than 350,000 clones, roughly 85% occurring once. The CDR3 sequence is 18 residues long. Germline V gene lookup returns CDR1 MDHEN and CDR2 SYDVKM. With V trimmed by 3 bases and J by 4 bases, 15 bases remained unmatched.

The TCR sequence derives from a middle-aged woman with acute COVID-19. The chain uses TRBV28 and TRBJ2-5; 9 bases match TRBD2. Sequences were obtained from PBMCs or T cells enriched from blood (not recorded which). CDR3: CASSFSVVSSGKGETQYF. Written as DNA, the CDR3 is TGTGCCAGCAGTTTTTCGGTCGTATCTAGCGGGAAGGGAGAGACCCAGTACTTC.